Given below is one T cell receptor (beta chain) in context. CDR3 length: 13 residues. From germline, CDR1 is MNHEY and CDR2 SVGAGI. This specimen belongs to a study of T cells expressing NK-cell markers. The overall study: Sorted T-cell subsets CD3+CD56+NKG2C+, CD3+CD56+NKG2C- and CD3+CD56-NKG2C+ were TCR beta-sequenced.

UMIs accompanied the 5'RACE template switching by which TCR beta cDNA was made. TCRdb re-called the 5' RACE reads; every CDR3 protein appears as one record, without DNA. The table for this sample gives 300,000 to 500,000 distinct CDR3 sequences. The rearrangement links TRBV6-5 to TRBJ1-2; the D call from TCRdb, TRBD1, cannot be confirmed without DNA. What was sequenced was blood T cells: a sorted CD56 or NKG2C T cell subset, CD4+ or CD8+ T cells, or bulk PBMC T cells (not recorded which). This TCR came from a woman aged 50 to 60 in good health. The CDR3 spells CASSPGNSYGYTF.